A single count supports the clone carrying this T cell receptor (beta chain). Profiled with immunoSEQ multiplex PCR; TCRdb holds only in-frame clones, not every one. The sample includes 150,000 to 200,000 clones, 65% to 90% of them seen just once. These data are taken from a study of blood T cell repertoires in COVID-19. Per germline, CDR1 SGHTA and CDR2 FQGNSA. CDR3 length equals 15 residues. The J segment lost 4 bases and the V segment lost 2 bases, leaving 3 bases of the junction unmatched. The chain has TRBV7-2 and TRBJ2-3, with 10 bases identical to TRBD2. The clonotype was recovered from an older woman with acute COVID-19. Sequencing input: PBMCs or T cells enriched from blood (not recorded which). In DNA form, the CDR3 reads TGTGCCAGCAGCTTAAGCGGGAGGGCATCAGATACGCAGTATTTT. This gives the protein CASSLSGRASDTQYF.